This is a list of T cell receptor beta chains from one sample in a study of CD8 T cells in Susac syndrome. TCRdb reanalysed the immunoSEQ multiplex PCR reads using MiXCR and keeps one entry per CDR3 protein. The table includes around 81,000 distinct CDR3 sequences, 94% detected once. What was sequenced was CD8+ T cells from PBMCs. The source of these receptors is a human donor with Susac syndrome. Each CDR3 is given with its conserved first and last residue. A D gene is named only where the DNA matches it firmly. A clone size is listed for some rows: how often the clone was seen (once, few, many), or a class if it is expanded.

J: TRBJ2-7; V: TRBV7-2; D: NA; size: NA; DNA: TGTGCCAGCAGAGAACGGGGCGCCCCCTACGAGCAGTACTTC; CDR3: CASRERGAPYEQYF
J: TRBJ2-1; V: TRBV4-1; D: NA; size: NA; DNA: TGCGCCAGCAGCCAAGAAAGGCTCTACAATGAGCAGTTCTTC; CDR3: CASSQERLYNEQFF
J: TRBJ2-3; V: TRBV3-1; D: TRBD1; size: NA; DNA: TGTGCCAGTCGGACAGGGATCACAGATACGCAGTATTTT; CDR3: CASRTGITDTQYF
J: TRBJ1-1; V: TRBV28; D: NA; size: NA; DNA: TGTGCCAGCACCTCACTTGGACAGCTGAACACTGAAGCTTTCTTT; CDR3: CASTSLGQLNTEAFF
J: TRBJ2-1; V: TRBV14; D: NA; size: few; DNA: TGTGCCAGCAGCCATTACAATGAGCAGTTCTTC; CDR3: CASSHYNEQFF
J: TRBJ2-1; V: TRBV20-1; D: NA; size: NA; DNA: TGCAGTGCTAGCGGGCGTCGATCTTACAATGAGCAGTTCTTC; CDR3: CSASGRRSYNEQFF
J: TRBJ2-3; V: TRBV7-8; D: NA; size: NA; DNA: TGTGCCAGCAGCCAAACCCTTTTGGGGGCCCTGAGCACAGATACGCAGTATTTT; CDR3: CASSQTLLGALSTDTQYF
J: TRBJ2-2; V: TRBV11-1; D: NA; size: NA; DNA: TGTGCCAAACGGACGGGCACCGGGGAGCTGTTTTTT; CDR3: CAKRTGTGELFF
J: TRBJ2-1; V: TRBV28; D: NA; size: NA; DNA: TGTGCCAGCAGTTTATCTGGGGCTGAGCAGTTCTTC; CDR3: CASSLSGAEQFF
J: TRBJ2-1; V: TRBV10-2; D: TRBD2; size: NA; DNA: TGCGCCAGCAGTGAGGTGGCTAGCGGGAACAATGAGCAGTTCTTC; CDR3: CASSEVASGNNEQFF
J: TRBJ1-1; V: TRBV3-1; D: NA; size: NA; DNA: TGTGCCAGCAGCCAAGAATTTCTCGAGGGGCACACTGAAGCTTTCTTT; CDR3: CASSQEFLEGHTEAFF
J: TRBJ1-1; V: TRBV10-3; D: NA; size: NA; DNA: TGTGCCATCAGTGAGACTCCCGGACGGCTGAACACTGAAGCTTTCTTT; CDR3: CAISETPGRLNTEAFF
J: TRBJ2-7; V: TRBV7-2; D: NA; size: NA; DNA: TGTGCCAGCACTGGCGGGGCAACCTACGAGCAGTACTTC; CDR3: CASTGGATYEQYF
J: TRBJ2-7; V: TRBV3-1; D: NA; size: NA; DNA: TGTGCCAGCAGCCAAGGGTTTGACAGCTCCTACGAGCAGTACTTC; CDR3: CASSQGFDSSYEQYF
J: TRBJ2-5; V: TRBV28; D: TRBD2; size: NA; DNA: TGTGCCAGCAGCTCCGGGACTAGCGGGTCTGGGAAGACCCAGTACTTC; CDR3: CASSSGTSGSGKTQYF
J: TRBJ2-1; V: TRBV27; D: TRBD2; size: NA; DNA: TGTGCCAGCACAGCCTCCTCTAGCGGGGCTTACAATGAGCAGTTCTTC; CDR3: CASTASSSGAYNEQFF
J: TRBJ2-7; V: TRBV7-9; D: NA; size: NA; DNA: TGTGCCAGCAGCGCCGGGACACAAAACGAGCAGTACTTC; CDR3: CASSAGTQNEQYF
J: TRBJ1-4; V: TRBV27; D: TRBD1; size: NA; DNA: TGTGCCAGCAGTTTAACAGGGGGCGGAAATCTCGAAAAACTGTTTTTT; CDR3: CASSLTGGGNLEKLFF